One sample yielded the 5 T cell receptor beta chains listed below, sequenced in a study of shared clonotypes between healthy human individuals. Using immunoSEQ multiplex PCR, the repertoire was profiled, and TCRdb retains in-frame clones only, with some absent. This table holds approximately 1.5 million clones, nearly 99% found once. The sample consisted of naive CD4+ T cells sorted from blood. Subset described: CD45RA+ positively selected. All receptors derive from a man aged 30 to 45 in good health.

V usage is TRBV29-1 and J usage is TRBJ1-2; no reliable D call. Trimming pared 4 bases from V and 7 bases from J, leaving 13 bases between. In germline, CDR1 is SQVTM, CDR2 ANQGSEA. The CDR3 contains 12 residues. This CDR3 is CSVAEGLVGYTF. The CDR3 DNA sequence: TGCAGCGTTGCGGAGGGCCTCGTTGGCTACACCTTC.

The V call is TRBV19, the J call TRBJ2-2, with D hard to call. Trimming stripped 3 bases from V and 5 bases from J, with 7 bases between. The V gene's germline CDR1 is LNHDA and CDR2 SQIVND (reference sequence). The CDR3 sequence is 13 residues long. The CDR3 region is CASSIRTTGELFF. The CDR3 nucleotides read TGTGCCAGTAGTATCCGGACGACCGGGGAGCTGTTTTTT.

The chain joins TRBV29-1 to TRBJ2-7, with a possible D match to TRBD2 (5 bases). The germline CDR1 and CDR2 sequences are SQVTM and ANQGSEA. V was trimmed by 5 bases and J by 3 bases, leaving 17 bases between them. CDR3 size: 14 residues. The CDR3 loop is CSVPTTGGGYEQYF. The CDR3 region has the DNA TGCAGCGTTCCGACTACTGGCGGTGGCTACGAGCAGTACTTC.

The V and J genes are TRBV9 and TRBJ2-7; D perhaps matches TRBD2 (6 bases). Trimming cost V 0 bases and J 6 bases, with 10 bases left between them. In germline, CDR1 is SGDLS, CDR2 YYNGEE. The CDR3 loop spans 13 amino acids. The CDR3 sequence is CASSVGGRGEQYF. The CDR3 bases are TGTGCCAGCAGCGTAGGTGGGCGGGGCGAGCAGTACTTC.

The chain has TRBV18 and TRBJ2-2, with D uncertain. Trimming removed 3 bases at V and 5 bases at J, with 16 bases between. Germline V lookup: CDR1 KGHSH, CDR2 LQKENI. The CDR3 has 16 residues. CDR3 nucleotides: TGTGCCAGCTCACCGATTTGGAACACCGGGACCGGGGAGCTGTTTTTT. Translation gives CASSPIWNTGTGELFF.